Below, 7 T cell receptor delta chains from the same sample are listed, as sequenced in a study of Vδ1+ human thymocytes. Study observations and caveats: Highly polyclonal TRG and TRD repertoires with Gaussian CDR3 length distributions appeared in thymus.

These TCRs are of unknown antigen specificity. RNA was extracted from the cells and then reverse transcribed. CDR3 amplicons came from multiplex PCR with pooled V-gene forward and constant-region reverse primers. TCRdb re-processed the multiplex PCR reads via CATT. The sample lists around 56,000 delta-chain clones, more than 13% seen once, with about 0.4% in the top ten. Sequencing was performed on Vdelta1+ gamma-delta thymocytes from the thymus. This sample's subset: FACS-sorted CD3+ TCRalphabeta- TCRVdelta1+ TCRVdelta2- thymocytes. These receptors originate from a girl under two years old who had congenital heart surgery.

This clone was seen a handful of times. The chain couples TRDV1 to TRDJ1; 9 bases match TRDD3. The V segment lost 1 base and the J segment 5 bases; nucleotides outside the gene matches: 17. Germline V gene lookup returns CDR1 TSWWSYY and CDR2 QGS. The CDR3 covers 19 residues. This CDR3 is CALGERKFLRRTGGDKLIF. CDR3 sequence (DNA): TGTGCTCTTGGGGAACGTAAATTCCTAAGAAGAACTGGGGGAGATAAACTCATCTTT.

The chain carries TRDV1 and TRDJ1; 8 positions agree with TRDD3. The CDR3 totals 20 residues. CDR1 is TSWWSYY and CDR2 is QGS in the germline V gene. V dropped 1 base and J dropped 2; count of bases not matched to a gene: 18. Here the CDR3 reads CALGERNLFGVGDWTDKLIF. Written as DNA, the CDR3 is TGTGCTCTTGGGGAACGAAATCTCTTTGGAGTGGGGGATTGGACCGATAAACTCATCTTT.

This clone was picked up a small number of times. The DNA is omitted, as the CDR3 cannot be located on it reliably, and the CDR3 follows TCRdb's listing. V is TRAV29/DV5 and J is TRDJ1; TRDD3, as called in the table, went unchecked against the DNA. CDR1 and CDR2 from the germline V gene are NSMFDY and ISSIKDK. The CDR3 extends over 25 residues, inclusive of both ends. CDR3 region: CSVLLCRLSWAPTDWGILQTDKLIF.

This chain joins TRDV1 and TRDJ1; D call uncertain. CDR1 TSWWSYY and CDR2 QGS come from the germline V gene. V shed 2 bases and J shed 0 bases, with 19 bases lying between them. CDR3 size: 18 residues. DNA for the CDR3: TGTGCTCTTGGGGAAGCTCGGATTTTACCCTATAACACCGATAAACTCATCTTT. It is translated as CALGEARILPYNTDKLIF.

This clone has a handful of counts. The chain links TRDV1 to TRDJ1; D perhaps matches TRDD3 (5 bases). V was clipped by 6 bases and J by 1 base, with 30 bases between them. This CDR3 contains 20 residues. From germline, CDR1 is TSWWSYY and CDR2 QGS. The CDR3 nucleotides read TGTGCTCTTGGCCCCCATAGGAACGGGATTCCGCTTGTCCGCACCGATAAACTCATCTTT. Protein product: CALGPHRNGIPLVRTDKLIF.

Concerning this clone: Relative to the germline gene, one junction end is altered; a read error may explain this. The chain employs TRDV1 and TRDJ1; D remains unclear. CDR3 size: 19 residues. Germline V gene sequence: CDR1 TSWWSYY, CDR2 QGS. CDR3 sequence (DNA): TGTGCTCTTGGGGAGATCCCCCCCCACGGGCAAGCTGACACCAATAAACTCATCTTT. Translating gives CALGEIPPHGQADTNKLIF.

This clone was detected only a few times. The V gene is TRDV1, the J gene TRDJ1; D is ambiguous. The CDR3 runs to 12 residues. Trimming took off 1 base at V and 6 bases at J, with 6 bases between the two ends. Germline V CDR1 and CDR2: TSWWSYY, QGS. The CDR3 here is CALGEPRYKLIF. The CDR3, as DNA: TGTGCTCTTGGGGAACCCCGGTATAAACTCATCTTT.